Detailed here is one TCR beta chain. Antigen unknown. The data derive from a study of cytomegalovirus exposure and HLA in healthy donors. Findings and limits, study-wide: The productive fraction for most TCR beta V segments was about 90% or about 30% in an earlier analysis.

PCR primers comprised 60 Vbeta and 13 Jbeta primers. Method: immunoSEQ multiplex PCR; TCRdb's copy keeps in-frame clones and lacks some. The sample has roughly 110,000 clones; approximately 81% are singletons. This CDR3 has 12 residues. Trimming shortened V by 4 bases and J by 6 bases, and 7 bases separated the two germline ends. Looked up from germline, CDR1 is MNHNS and CDR2 is SASEGT. The V and J genes are TRBV6-1 and TRBJ1-5; possibly TRBD1 for D (6 bases). Input material: PBMCs. This TCR derives from a man aged 25-45 years in good health and CMV-seronegative. The CDR3 region has the DNA TGTGCCAGCAGTGCCAGGGGTCAGCCCCAGCATTTT. It specifies CASSARGQPQHF.